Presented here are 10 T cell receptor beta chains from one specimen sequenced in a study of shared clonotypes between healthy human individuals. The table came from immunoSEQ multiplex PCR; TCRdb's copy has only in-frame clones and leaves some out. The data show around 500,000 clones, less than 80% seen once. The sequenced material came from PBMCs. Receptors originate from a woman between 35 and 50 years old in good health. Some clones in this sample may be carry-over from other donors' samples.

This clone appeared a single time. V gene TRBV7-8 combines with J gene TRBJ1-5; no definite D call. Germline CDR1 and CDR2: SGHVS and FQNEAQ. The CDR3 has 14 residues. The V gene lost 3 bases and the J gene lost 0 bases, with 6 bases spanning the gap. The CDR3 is CASSFDYSNQPQHF. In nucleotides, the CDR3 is TGTGCCAGCAGCTTTGACTATAGCAATCAGCCCCAGCATTTT.

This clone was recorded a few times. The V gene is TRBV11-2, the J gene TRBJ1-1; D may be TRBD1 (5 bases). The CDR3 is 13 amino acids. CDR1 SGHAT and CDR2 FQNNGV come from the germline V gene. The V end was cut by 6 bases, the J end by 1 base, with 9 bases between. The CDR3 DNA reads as TGTGCCAGCAGGGTTGGGGGGAACACTGAAGCTTTCTTT. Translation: CASRVGGNTEAFF. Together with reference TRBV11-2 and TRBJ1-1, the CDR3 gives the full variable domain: EAGVAQSPRYKIIEKRQSVAFWCNPISGHATLYWYQQILGQGPKLLIQFQNNGVVDDSQLPKDRFSAERLKGVDSTLKIQPAKLEDSAVYLCASRVGGNTEAFFGQGTRLTVV.

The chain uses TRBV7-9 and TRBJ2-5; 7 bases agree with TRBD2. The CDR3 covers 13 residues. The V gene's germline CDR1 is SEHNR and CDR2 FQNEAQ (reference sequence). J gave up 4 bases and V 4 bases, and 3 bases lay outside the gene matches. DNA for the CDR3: TGTGCCAGCAGCTGGGGGGGGTCAGAGACCCAGTACTTC. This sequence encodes CASSWGGSETQYF.

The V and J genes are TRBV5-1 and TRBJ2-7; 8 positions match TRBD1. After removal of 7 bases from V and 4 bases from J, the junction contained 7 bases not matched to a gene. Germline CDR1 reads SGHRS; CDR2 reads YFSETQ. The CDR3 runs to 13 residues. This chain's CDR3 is CASARQGTYEQYF. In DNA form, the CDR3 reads TGCGCCAGCGCTCGACAGGGGACGTACGAGCAGTACTTC.

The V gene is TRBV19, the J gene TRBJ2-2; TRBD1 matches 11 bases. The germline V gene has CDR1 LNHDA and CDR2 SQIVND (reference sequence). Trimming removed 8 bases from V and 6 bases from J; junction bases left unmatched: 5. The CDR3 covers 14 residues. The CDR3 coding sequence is TGTGCCAGTCTGGACAGGGGGCGCGCCGGGGAGCTGTTTTTT. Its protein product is CASLDRGRAGELFF.

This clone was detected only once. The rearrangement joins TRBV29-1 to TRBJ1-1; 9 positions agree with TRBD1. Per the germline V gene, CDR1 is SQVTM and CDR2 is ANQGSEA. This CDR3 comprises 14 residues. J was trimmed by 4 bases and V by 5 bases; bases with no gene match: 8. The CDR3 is CSVRTGGSGTEAFF. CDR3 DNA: TGCAGCGTTCGCACAGGGGGCTCGGGCACTGAAGCTTTCTTT.

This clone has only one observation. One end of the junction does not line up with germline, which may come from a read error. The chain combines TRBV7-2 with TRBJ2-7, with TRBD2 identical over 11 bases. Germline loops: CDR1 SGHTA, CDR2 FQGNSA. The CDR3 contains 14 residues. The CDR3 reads CASSLKSGLAVIDF. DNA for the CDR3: TGTGCCAGCAGCTTGAAATCGGGACTAGCGGTGATTGACTTC.

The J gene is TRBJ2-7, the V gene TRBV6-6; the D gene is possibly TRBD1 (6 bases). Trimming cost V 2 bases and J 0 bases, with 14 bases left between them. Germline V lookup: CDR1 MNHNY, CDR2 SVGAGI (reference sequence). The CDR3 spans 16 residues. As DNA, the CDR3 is TGTGCCAGCAGTTACCGTCACACAGGGCACTCCTACGAGCAGTACTTC. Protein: CASSYRHTGHSYEQYF.

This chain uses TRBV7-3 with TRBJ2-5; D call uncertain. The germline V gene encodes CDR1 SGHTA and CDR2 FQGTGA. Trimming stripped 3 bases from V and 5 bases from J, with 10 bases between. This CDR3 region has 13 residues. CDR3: CASSLAPRETQYF. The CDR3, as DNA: TGTGCCAGCAGCTTGGCGCCGAGGGAGACCCAGTACTTC.

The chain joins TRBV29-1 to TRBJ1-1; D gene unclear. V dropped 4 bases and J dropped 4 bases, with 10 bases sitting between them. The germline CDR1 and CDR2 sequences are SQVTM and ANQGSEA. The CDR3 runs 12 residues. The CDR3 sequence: CSVGDRLTEAFF. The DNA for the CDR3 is TGCAGCGTTGGGGATCGACTCACTGAAGCTTTCTTT.